This TCR beta chain was sequenced in a study of cytomegalovirus exposure and HLA in healthy donors (TCRdb year 2017). Concerning the study at large: An earlier analysis of roughly 500 of the donors reported 250 to 300 Gb of sequence data and around 110 million unique TCR beta sequences from 150 million to 200 million T cells. About 300 gigabases of sequencing data and approximately 84 million unique TCR sequences were included in an early release covering roughly 600 HLA-typed donors. Among the roughly 380 genotyped donors, 75% to 90% belonged to the genetic ancestry cluster associated with self-reported Caucasian donors. The study was designed to test whether signatures of past pathogen exposure could be identified by cataloging public T cell receptors. The study profiled the T cell repertoires of approximately 700 subjects by immunosequencing and related them to cytomegalovirus serostatus. In addition to the first cohort of approximately 670 subjects, a separate validation cohort of 120 different subjects was used. To predict cytomegalovirus infection status, the study brought together high-throughput TCR immunosequencing, statistical association of individual TCRs with disease status, and machine learning. In a later analysis, previously published TCR beta repertoires from 666 donors were re-analyzed and high-resolution HLA genotyping was added so that TCR occurrence patterns could be studied. The later analysis used no new phenotypic data to find candidate immune exposures, relying instead on TCR beta sequences and their occurrence across donors. To decide whether each TCR beta V gene segment behaved as functional or pseudogenic, an earlier analysis of 587 of the donors relied on high-throughput TCR beta sequencing. Donor age, sex, ethnicity and CMV serostatus were compiled alongside the repertoire data. A later genetic analysis used genome-wide SNP genotypes for about three fifths of the roughly 700 donors, treating that subset as a discovery cohort. Every discovery cohort repertoire had been produced on one sequencing platform. HLA typing covered class I and class II loci at four-digit resolution. Typing coverage varied by locus: roughly 629-630 donors for A, B, C, DRB1 and DQB1; roughly 510 for DQA1; approximately 610 for DPA1; roughly 450 for DPB1. Several DR-DQ haplotypes were treated as single units for association and clustering because of strong linkage in the cohort. Among almost 400 genotyped donors of the cohort, an average of around 240,000 unique TCR beta nucleotide sequences were sequenced per donor, about a sixth of them non-productive. Paper-wide results and their limitations: Compared with the 666-donor mean, donors in an Asian-associated ancestry cluster had fewer N-insertions in productive TCRs, according to a later genetic analysis. When HLA alleles, especially DR and DQ, strongly co-occurred, attributing TCR associations to individual alleles was difficult. According to the authors, the approach could potentially be generalized to other disease states and immunological phenotypes. Because counts were too low, approximately 18 rarely observed V segments, including chromosome 9 orphons, were excluded from the earlier analysis of 587 of the donors. The classifier was reported to diagnose cytomegalovirus status with high specificity and sensitivity in both the original and validation cohorts. A group of highly shared sequence variants was considered likely to be a technical artifact of the sequencing pipeline. Broadly in line with IMGT annotations, most TCR beta V segments showed up in productive rearrangements about 87% or about 30% of the time in an earlier analysis of several hundred of the donors. According to a later analysis, parvovirus B19, influenza, CMV and Epstein-Barr virus appeared linked to several top co-occurrence clusters. The study gave a list of 150 to 200 TCR beta chains associated with cytomegalovirus. A later analysis associated around 16,000 TCR beta sequences with specific HLA alleles at a false discovery rate of 0.05. A later analysis found that TCR association rates varied across HLA loci, with DRB1 alleles showing the most associated TCRs and HLA-C alleles the fewest. CMV serostatus was the only immune exposure information available for the cohort. Correlated functional status among segregating V segments might reflect linkage disequilibrium, but an unknown experimental factor could not be ruled out. A further reported finding was that TCR beta sequences accurately predicted the HLA-A and HLA-B alleles for most subjects in the first cohort. Roughly uniform sequencing depth across donors was assumed in presence/absence analyses, although this assumption may not hold. Most TCR sequences were seen in very few donors, while some public TCRs were found in many individuals. Because the 87-base-pair reads could not distinguish some IMGT-functional V segments, including TRBV6-2 and TRBV6-3, those segments were excluded. According to a later analysis, most CMV-associated TCR beta chains appeared to be HLA-restricted, and the HLA associations seemed to be driven largely by CMV exposure. Compared with equally common non-associated chains, HLA-associated TCR beta chains in a later analysis were more clonally expanded and had lower generation probabilities. V-gene and J-gene trimming of TCR beta chains was associated with a missense DCLRE1C variant in a later genetic analysis, and the association was replicated in an independent cohort. A few of the identified cytomegalovirus-associated TCR beta chains were confirmed in vitro to be specific for cytomegalovirus antigens. Only TCR beta chains were sequenced in this cohort, and the absence of alpha or paired-chain data limited detectable features. HLA typing was unavailable for some donors at each locus, so association tests used only the typed subset.

Remarks on this clone: The target of this receptor is not known. Per-nucleotide qualities are absent, and no much larger clonotype sits a single base away.

The cohort was made up of under 800 healthy bone marrow donors. At the time of sampling, every cohort member was nominally healthy, though immune exposures that went unrecorded were likely present. The donor tested CMV seronegative, placing the donor among the 350 or so seronegative members of the cohort. Each donor provided a peripheral blood sample, and peripheral blood mononuclear cells were used for TCR beta sequencing. The Qiagen DNeasy Blood Extraction Kit was used to extract genomic DNA from the blood cell samples. Preparation of the library involved the immunoSEQ multiplex PCR assay. The multiplex PCR relied on a mix of 60 forward primers for TCR Vbeta segments and 13 reverse primers for TCR Jbeta segments. The CDR3 region of rearranged TCR beta genes was amplified from genomic DNA by a multiplex PCR assay. On the Illumina HiSeq System, the amplified TCR beta libraries were sequenced as 87-base-pair reads. Regarding the original processing steps: A later analysis counted about 76 million unique TCR beta chains across the 666 repertoires, and around 9.9 million of these chains were shared by at least two donors. A nearest-neighbor algorithm error-corrected the raw reads and collapsed the reads into unique sequences, merging closely related sequences to remove PCR and sequencing errors. V, D and J gene segments were assigned by aligning CDR3 sequences to IMGT reference sequences. For a sequence to be retained, a match of at least six nucleotides to both a V gene segment and a J gene segment was required. A rearrangement counted as productive if the CDR3 had no stop codons and remained in frame with V and J, and every other rearrangement counted as non-productive. Following IMGT convention, CDR3 was defined as the stretch from the second conserved V-encoded cysteine to the conserved J-encoded phenylalanine. The earlier analysis of about 590 of the donors excluded sequences that lacked an unambiguous match to a single V gene segment. In an earlier analysis of approximately 560 of the donors, a V segment was called functional when productive rearrangements were above 56.7%, and segregating when the standard deviation between donors exceeded 5%. A statistical classification framework was built for diagnosing cytomegalovirus status from the catalog of TCR beta chain sequences. In a later analysis, TCR nucleotide sequences were compared against IMGT/GENE-DB human TR gene sequences so that V and J genes could be assigned. A later analysis assigned CDR3 sequences and most-parsimonious VDJ recombination scenarios with the TCRdist pipeline. In a later analysis, each TCR beta chain was defined by its CDR3 amino acid sequence together with its V-gene family, and reads without a unique V-gene family were excluded. In a later analysis, 500 to 650 highly shared, low-generation-probability nucleotide sequences were removed to address suspected cross-contamination and a sequencing artifact. In a later analysis, a clonal expansion index was calculated for each public chain from normalized within-repertoire ranks of inferred template counts. In a later analysis, generation probabilities were computed using a VDJ recombination model fitted to out-of-frame rearrangements, and the results were checked against IGoR. In a later analysis, hypergeometric tests were used to score TCR-TCR, TCR-HLA and TCR-CMV co-occurrence, with a repertoire-size bias correction applied to TCR pairs. To estimate false discovery rates, a later analysis permuted the HLA or CMV assignments 20 times. In a later analysis, co-occurring TCRs were grouped using DBSCAN, and TCRdist sequence similarity was added for clustering within HLA-allele-positive subsets. Co-occurrence clustering excluded repertoires with fewer than 30,000 or more than 120,000 public chains, plus five with anomalous nucleotide sharing. TCRdb obtained this table from immuneACCESS and retained in-frame rearrangements with V and J assigned. These tables miss some clones; where compared with another copy, unresolved V genes account for less than half of the shortfall, and the remainder is unexplained. V and J calls and clone size are as listed in that table; D and trimming were resolved from the DNA. The sample table shows about 130,000 clones, and approximately 80% are seen once. The top ten hold about 3.7% of the sample.

The CDR3 numbers 13 residues from cysteine through phenylalanine. Only CDR3 DNA remains: 39 bases, in frame from the first base. CDR1 SNHLY and CDR2 FYNNEI are derived from the germline V gene. Relative to germline, V is missing 5 bases and J is missing 4 bases, with 4 bases of the junction outside any gene match. The sequence is built from TRBV2 and TRBJ1-1, and TRBD1 aligns with 7 junction nucleotides. This TCR was recovered from a male donor in good health and CMV-seronegative. Material: PBMCs. The nucleotides are TGTGCCAGCAGTTACAGGGGAGTCACTGAAGCTTTCTTT. Its protein reads: CASSYRGVTEAFF.